The 13 T cell receptor beta chains below come from one sample, sequenced in a study of cytomegalovirus exposure and HLA in healthy donors. Clones were sequenced by immunoSEQ multiplex PCR, and TCRdb holds only the in-frame ones, with some missing. This table has about 57,000 clones, roughly 90% appearing once. Sequencing input: PBMCs. Source of these receptors: a woman between 18 and 29 years old in good health and CMV-seronegative.

In this sample, this clone turned up a few times. V is TRBV10-3 and J is TRBJ2-5, with 8 positions matching TRBD2. CDR3 length: 17 residues. Germline trimming cut 3 bases from V and 2 bases from J; bases unmatched to any gene: 11. Germline assignment: CDR1 ENHRY and CDR2 SYGVKD. The CDR3 DNA is TGTGCCATCAGTGAAGGACCTAGCGGGCGTATACAAGAGACCCAGTACTTC. It codes for CAISEGPSGRIQETQYF.

This rearrangement joins TRBV19 to TRBJ1-5; TRBD1 aligns across 8 bases. Germline V lookup: CDR1 LNHDA, CDR2 SQIVND (reference sequence). The V and J ends lost 5 bases and 0 bases, in that order; junction bases with no gene match: 0. The CDR3 length is 14 residues. The CDR3 protein is CASSDRGSNQPQHF. In DNA, the CDR3 is TGTGCCAGTAGTGACAGGGGTAGCAATCAGCCCCAGCATTTT.

The genes are TRBV9 and TRBJ2-7; 8 nucleotides line up with TRBD2. This CDR3 has 14 amino acids. Germline V gene sequence: CDR1 SGDLS, CDR2 YYNGEE. Trimming cost V 4 bases and J 3 bases; bases outside gene matches: 6. The CDR3 region is CASSTAGDIYEQYF. In DNA form, the CDR3 reads TGTGCCAGCAGCACAGCGGGGGACATCTACGAGCAGTACTTC.

This sequence joins TRBV7-9 and TRBJ2-3, with D possibly matching TRBD2 (6 bases). V lost 1 base, J lost 0 bases, and 11 bases lay in between. Per the germline V gene, CDR1 is SEHNR and CDR2 is FQNEAQ (reference sequence). This CDR3 spans 16 amino acids. The CDR3 DNA follows: TGTGCCAGCAGCTTAGGGGTAGCGGCTAGCACAGATACGCAGTATTTT. Translation gives CASSLGVAASTDTQYF.

The chain employs TRBV11-3 and TRBJ2-1; a weak D match, TRBD2 (6 bases). V lost 3 bases and J 9 bases, leaving 9 bases between the germline ends. The germline V gene encodes CDR1 SGHNT and CDR2 YENEEA. The CDR3 extends over 12 amino acids. CDR3 amino acids: CASSLDSGEQFF. DNA of the CDR3: TGTGCCAGCAGCTTGGATAGCGGTGAGCAGTTCTTC. Complete variable domain (other parts from reference TRBV11-3 and TRBJ2-1): EAGVVQSPRYKIIEKKQPVAFWCNPISGHNTLYWYLQNLGQGPELLIRYENEEAVDDSQLPKDRFSAERLKGVDSTLKIQPAELGDSAVYLCASSLDSGEQFFGPGTRLTVL.

This rearrangement joins TRBV4-1 to TRBJ2-5, with 7 bases identical to TRBD1. V lost 1 base, J lost 4 bases, and 9 bases stayed unmatched. Germline CDR1 is MGHRA and CDR2 is YSYEKL. The CDR3 extends over 16 amino acids. The CDR3 loop is CASSQVRDRGLETQYF. CDR3 nucleotide sequence: TGCGCCAGCAGCCAAGTTAGGGACAGAGGGTTAGAGACCCAGTACTTC.

The gene calls are TRBV6-1 and TRBJ1-1, with D perhaps TRBD1 (6 bases). CDR3 length: 14 amino acids. The V gene lost 7 bases and the J gene lost 0 bases, with 12 bases spanning the gap. The germline CDR1 and CDR2 sequences are MNHNS and SASEGT. CDR3 residues: CASTLQGMNTEAFF. CDR3 bases: TGTGCCAGCACCCTACAGGGCATGAACACTGAAGCTTTCTTT.

The J gene is TRBJ1-4, the V gene TRBV30; maybe TRBD1 (6 bases). V was trimmed by 2 bases and J by 8 bases, leaving 15 bases between them. The CDR3 sequence is 14 residues long. CDR1 GTSNPN and CDR2 SVGIG come from the germline V gene (reference sequence). The CDR3 sequence: CAWSSDSVGEKLFF. The DNA for the CDR3 is TGTGCCTGGAGTTCGGACAGCGTCGGAGAAAAACTGTTTTTT.

The chain is built from TRBV5-1 and TRBJ1-1; D remains unclear. With 2 bases removed from V and 0 bases from J, the gap between germline ends came to 14 bases. The CDR3 loop spans 16 amino acids. CDR1 is SGHRS, CDR2 YFSETQ, per germline. CDR3 protein: CASSFGRSSLNTEAFF. DNA of the CDR3: TGCGCCAGCAGCTTCGGCAGGTCCAGTCTGAACACTGAAGCTTTCTTT.

V is TRBV14 and J is TRBJ2-5; perhaps TRBD1 as D (6 bases). Germline CDR1 SGHDN, CDR2 FVKESK. The V end was cut by 5 bases, the J end by 12 bases, with 19 bases between. The CDR3 length is 13 residues. CDR3 coding DNA: TGTGCCAGCAGCTGGGGGCCCGCTTCCCGAGAGTACTTC. Residues: CASSWGPASREYF. Based on the CDR3 plus reference TRBV14 and TRBJ2-5, the full variable domain is EAGVTQFPSHSVIEKGQTVTLRCDPISGHDNLYWYRRVMGKEIKFLLHFVKESKQDESGMPNNRFLAERTGGTYSTLKVQPAELEDSGVYFCASSWGPASREYFGPGTRLLVL.

This chain links TRBV6-6 with TRBJ1-5, with 8 nucleotides matching TRBD1. The germline gives CDR1 MNHNY, CDR2 SVGAGI (reference sequence). The V and J ends lost 5 bases and 6 bases, in that order; junction bases with no gene match: 12. This CDR3 is built from 16 residues. Here the CDR3 reads CASSPQGARTGQPQHF. The DNA of the CDR3 is TGTGCCAGCAGTCCCCAGGGGGCCCGGACAGGTCAGCCCCAGCATTTT.

The CDR3: CASSFNSFMNTEAFF. CDR3 coding DNA: TGTGCCAGCAGCTTTAACAGCTTCATGAACACTGAAGCTTTCTTT. This chain connects TRBV11-2 to TRBJ1-1; no definite D call. Germline V gives CDR1 SGHAT, CDR2 FQNNGV. The CDR3 consists of 15 residues. Trimming pared 3 bases from V and 0 bases from J, leaving 11 bases between. Complete variable domain (other parts from reference TRBV11-2 and TRBJ1-1): EAGVAQSPRYKIIEKRQSVAFWCNPISGHATLYWYQQILGQGPKLLIQFQNNGVVDDSQLPKDRFSAERLKGVDSTLKIQPAKLEDSAVYLCASSFNSFMNTEAFFGQGTRLTVV.

The chain joins TRBV28 to TRBJ2-1, with 9 positions matching TRBD2. The length of the CDR3 is 14 residues. V gave up 5 bases and J gave up 7 bases; unmatched junction bases: 6. Germline V gene data show CDR1 as MDHEN and CDR2 as SYDVKM. CDR3 DNA sequence: TGTGCCAGCAGTCTATCGGCGGGGGGGAATGAGCAGTTCTTC. It encodes CASSLSAGGNEQFF.